These T cell receptor beta chains were read from a single sample in a study of shared clonotypes between healthy human individuals. Data came from immunoSEQ multiplex PCR; TCRdb stores just in-frame clones and leaves some out. This table holds about 980,000 clones, 76% found once. Sequencing was carried out using memory CD4+ T cells sorted from blood. Receptors were obtained from a man between 18 and 35 years old in good health. CDR3s leave out the opening cysteine and the closing phenylalanine or tryptophan. The order of the fields is CDR3 protein, V gene, J gene.

CDR3aa: ASRRGQGKETQY
v_gene: TRBV6-6
j_gene: TRBJ2-5

CDR3aa: ASSRTGTGRGYNEQF
v_gene: TRBV5-1
j_gene: TRBJ2-1

CDR3aa: ASSLVQSGETQY
v_gene: TRBV5-1
j_gene: TRBJ2-5

CDR3aa: AWRSGNTGELF
v_gene: TRBV30
j_gene: TRBJ2-2

CDR3aa: AWSVGDRVRREKLF
v_gene: TRBV30
j_gene: TRBJ1-4

CDR3aa: AWGGQGRQPQH
v_gene: TRBV30
j_gene: TRBJ1-5

CDR3aa: ASGGQMTDTQY
v_gene: TRBV7-9
j_gene: TRBJ2-3

CDR3aa: ASSDGESDGYT
v_gene: TRBV19
j_gene: TRBJ1-2

CDR3aa: ASREDGSYGYT
v_gene: TRBV5-1
j_gene: TRBJ1-2

CDR3aa: ASSQIGGTDTQY
v_gene: TRBV4-1
j_gene: TRBJ2-3

CDR3aa: ASTRDINLNYGYT
v_gene: TRBV6-5
j_gene: TRBJ1-2

CDR3aa: ASSYSYTEKLF
v_gene: TRBV6-6
j_gene: TRBJ1-4

CDR3aa: ASSLEGTTLKQY
v_gene: TRBV11-2
j_gene: TRBJ2-7

CDR3aa: ASSLAGGQLNSPLH
v_gene: TRBV5-4
j_gene: TRBJ1-6

CDR3aa: ASSFSGRAGDEQF
v_gene: TRBV5-8
j_gene: TRBJ2-1

CDR3aa: ATSRGRGQGRQQETQY
v_gene: TRBV15
j_gene: TRBJ2-5

CDR3aa: ASSLDLLRSPLH
v_gene: TRBV11-2
j_gene: TRBJ1-6

CDR3aa: ASSQVGGFSYNEQF
v_gene: TRBV4-3
j_gene: TRBJ2-1

CDR3aa: ASSPDFQGPYEQY
v_gene: TRBV18
j_gene: TRBJ2-7

CDR3aa: SARQMNTEAF
v_gene: TRBV29-1
j_gene: TRBJ1-1

CDR3aa: ASSITGANVLT
v_gene: TRBV19
j_gene: TRBJ2-6

CDR3aa: ASSSNKGTALGTDTQY
v_gene: TRBV28
j_gene: TRBJ2-3

CDR3aa: AWGSNTGELF
v_gene: TRBV30
j_gene: TRBJ2-2

CDR3aa: ASSDASNTEAF
v_gene: TRBV9
j_gene: TRBJ1-1